In its sample, the clone carrying this T cell receptor (beta chain) was seen a few times. Its antigen is unidentified. Sequence at one end of the junction differs from germline and may be a read error. The PCR ran on 60 Vbeta and 13 Jbeta primers. The assay was immunoSEQ multiplex PCR, and TCRdb's table has in-frame clones only and misses some. The table has about 120,000 clones, more than 9% seen once; the top ten hold under 6%. The data are from a study of cytomegalovirus exposure and HLA in healthy donors. General study points: In a later analysis, donors in an Asian-associated ancestry cluster reportedly had fewer N-insertions in productive TCRs than the cohort mean.

The source of this sequence is a woman younger than 35 in good health and CMV-seropositive. Specimen: PBMCs.

This CDR3 is CASSPQAADVSWAF. CDR3 sequence (DNA): TGTGCCAGCTCCCCGCAGGCAGCTGATGTTTCTTGGGCTTTC. The rearrangement joins TRBV2 to TRBJ2-6; no definite D call. The CDR3 has 14 residues. Per the germline V gene, CDR1 is SNHLY and CDR2 is FYNNEI.